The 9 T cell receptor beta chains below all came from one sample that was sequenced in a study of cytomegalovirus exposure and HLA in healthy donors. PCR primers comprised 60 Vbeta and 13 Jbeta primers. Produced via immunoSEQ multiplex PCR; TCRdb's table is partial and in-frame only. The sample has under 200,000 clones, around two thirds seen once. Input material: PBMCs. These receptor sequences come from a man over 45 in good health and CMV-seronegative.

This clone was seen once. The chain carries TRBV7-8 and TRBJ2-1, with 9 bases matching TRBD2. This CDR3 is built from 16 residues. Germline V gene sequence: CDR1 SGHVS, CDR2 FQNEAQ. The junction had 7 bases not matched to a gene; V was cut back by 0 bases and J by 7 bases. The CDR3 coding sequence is TGTGCCAGCAGCTTAGCGGTGGCTAGCGGGATGAATGAGCAGTTCTTC. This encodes CASSLAVASGMNEQFF.

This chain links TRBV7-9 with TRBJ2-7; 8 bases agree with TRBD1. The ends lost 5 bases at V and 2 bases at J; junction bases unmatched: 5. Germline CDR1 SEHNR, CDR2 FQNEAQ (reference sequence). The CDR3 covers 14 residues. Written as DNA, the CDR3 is TGTGCCAGCAGCCACCCGGACAGGGCCTACGAGCAGTACTTC. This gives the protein CASSHPDRAYEQYF.

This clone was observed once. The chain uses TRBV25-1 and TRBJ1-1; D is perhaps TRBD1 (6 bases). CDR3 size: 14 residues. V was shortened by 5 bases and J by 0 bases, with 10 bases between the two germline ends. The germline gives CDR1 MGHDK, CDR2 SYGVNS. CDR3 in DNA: TGTGCCAGCAGTCATGGACAGCTGAACACTGAAGCTTTCTTT. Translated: CASSHGQLNTEAFF.

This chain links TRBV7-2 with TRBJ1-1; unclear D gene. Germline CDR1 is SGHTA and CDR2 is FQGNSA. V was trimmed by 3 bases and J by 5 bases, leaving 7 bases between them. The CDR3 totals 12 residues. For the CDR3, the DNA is TGTGCCAGCAGCTTGTCGAGGACTGAAGCTTTCTTT. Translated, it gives CASSLSRTEAFF.

CDR3 in amino acids: CASSLDTSGNTIYF. The CDR3 nucleotides are TGCGCCAGCAGCTTGGACACCTCTGGAAACACCATATATTTT. The rearrangement uses TRBV5-1 and TRBJ1-3, with D hard to call. CDR3 length equals 14 residues. V was clipped by 0 bases and J by 0 bases, with 4 bases between them. Germline assignment: CDR1 SGHRS and CDR2 YFSETQ. The entire variable domain, with the rest obtained from reference TRBV5-1 and TRBJ1-3, is as follows: KAGVTQTPRYLIKTRGQQVTLSCSPISGHRSVSWYQQTPGQGLQFLFEYFSETQRNKGNFPGRFSGRQFSNSRSEMNVSTLELGDSALYLCASSLDTSGNTIYFGEGSWLTVV.

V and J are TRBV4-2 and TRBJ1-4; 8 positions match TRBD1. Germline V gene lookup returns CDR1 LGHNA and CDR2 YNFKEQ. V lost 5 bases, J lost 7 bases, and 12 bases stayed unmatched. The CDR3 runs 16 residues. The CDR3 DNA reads TGTGCCAGCAGCGATGAACTGGACAGGGAGGGTGAAAAACTGTTTTTT. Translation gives CASSDELDREGEKLFF.

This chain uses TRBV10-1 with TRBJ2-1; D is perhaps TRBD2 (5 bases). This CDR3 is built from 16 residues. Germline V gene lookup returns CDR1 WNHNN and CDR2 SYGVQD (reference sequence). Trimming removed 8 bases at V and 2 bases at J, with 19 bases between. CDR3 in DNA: TGCGCCAGCCCTAAGAGGGCGTACCCTCCCTACAATGAGCAGTTCTTC. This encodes CASPKRAYPPYNEQFF.

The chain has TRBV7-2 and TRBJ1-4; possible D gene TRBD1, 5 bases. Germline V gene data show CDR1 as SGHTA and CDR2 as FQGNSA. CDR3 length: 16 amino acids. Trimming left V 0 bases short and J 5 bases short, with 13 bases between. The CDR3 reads CASSLADGASNEKLFF. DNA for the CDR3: TGTGCCAGCAGCTTAGCCGATGGGGCTTCAAATGAAAAACTGTTTTTT.

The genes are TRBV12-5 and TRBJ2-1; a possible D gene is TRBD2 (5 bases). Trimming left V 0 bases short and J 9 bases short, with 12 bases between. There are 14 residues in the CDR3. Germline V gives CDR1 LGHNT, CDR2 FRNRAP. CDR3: CASGLVLGQSEQFF. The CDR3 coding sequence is TGTGCTAGTGGTTTGGTACTAGGGCAAAGTGAGCAGTTCTTC.